The TCR beta chain under discussion was sequenced for a study of shared clonotypes between healthy human individuals. Findings of the study overall: It was the non-shared clonotypes that had lower generation probabilities than clonotypes shared by all four donors. For naive CD4 cells, 5% to 6.5% of clonotypes were shared across a few donors. Naive subsets generally had larger estimated richness than memory subsets.

CD45RO-negative cells were positively selected for CCR7, leaving out terminally differentiated effector memory CD45RA+ cells. The study drew its donors from healthy HIV-negative adults without recent acute infections or vaccinations. J was trimmed by 5 bases and V by 3 bases; bases with no gene match: 12. CDR3 length: 16 residues. CDR1 is SGHAT, CDR2 FQNNGV, per germline. Only in-frame clones appear in the TCRdb table, and some are missing; sequencing was by immunoSEQ multiplex PCR. The table lists around 2,000,000 clones, about 93% of them singletons. Worth noting for this clone: The antigen is not known.

Sequencing was carried out using naive CD8+ T cells from PBMCs. The origin of this receptor is a man aged 18 to 35 in good health. Some clones in this sample may be carry-over from other donors' samples. V gene TRBV11-2 combines with J gene TRBJ2-7, with TRBD2 identical over 8 bases. The CDR3 loop reads CASSFYSGGPTNEQYF. The CDR3, as DNA: TGTGCCAGCAGCTTTTATTCGGGAGGGCCTACCAACGAGCAGTACTTC.